This TCR beta chain stems from a study of OX40 agonist ivuxolimab in advanced cancers. Context from the whole study: Ivuxolimab was a fully human IgG2 agonistic monoclonal antibody targeting the costimulatory receptor OX40 (CD134). The point of sequencing TCRbeta in the periphery was to test whether ivuxolimab changed TCR sequence diversity and drove clonal T-cell expansion. A male proportion of 70% to 90% and a mean age of about 60 years, ranging from roughly 23 to 80, were recorded for the dose-escalation cohort. Partial responses occurred in three dose-escalation patients, of whom one had hepatocellular carcinoma and two had cutaneous melanoma. Among the approximately 54 dose-escalation patients, some 19 had hepatocellular carcinoma, about 15 melanoma, 9 renal cell carcinoma and 9 head and neck cancer. The paper covers the monotherapy dose-escalation part of the phase I ivuxolimab trial, which included N ≈ 50 patients. Prior anti-PD-1, anti-PD-L1 or anti-CTLA-4 therapy was permitted, and checkpoint inhibitors had been received by more than 35% of dose-escalation patients. Intravenous ivuxolimab was administered to patients every 2 weeks at six dose levels: 0.01, 0.1, 0.3, 1.5, 3 and 10 mg/kg. Overall study results and their limits: Low levels of normalized T-cell clonal expansion were also seen in some patients who did not respond. Clonal expansion of both CD4+ and CD8+ blood T cells was observed from baseline to week 6 at doses 0.1 to 3.0 mg/kg. The antigen specificity of the clonally expanded peripheral T cells was not determined. After ivuxolimab, expanded clones were on average more numerous among CD8+ T cells than among CD4+ T cells. In the 0.1-3.0 mg/kg groups, partial responders were among the patients with the lowest normalized peripheral clonal expansion, particularly in CD8+ T cells.

For sequencing of the TCRbeta CDR3 region, genomic DNA was extracted from the sorted cells. TCRbeta CDR3 regions were sequenced using the immunoSEQ Assay. Sourced from immuneACCESS, this table was stored by TCRdb with only in-frame sequences that have V and J called. A share of the clones is absent; for the studies checked, an unresolved V gene accounts for under half, and the remainder has no known explanation. For this sample the table gives about 80,000 clones, of which 87% were detected only once. The ten biggest clones cover less than 8% of the sample. The germline V gene gives CDR1 as SGHVS and CDR2 as FNYEAQ. Relative to germline, V is missing 1 base and J is missing 7 bases, with 9 bases of the junction outside any gene match. The CDR3 has 15 amino acids, counting the end cysteine and phenylalanine. This entry keeps only the CDR3 DNA: 45 bases, framed from base 1. This clone was observed once. Which antigen it targets is not known. Per-base qualities were not stored, and no clone one base away is much larger.

Patients with autoimmune disease history or receiving systemic immunosuppression were excluded from the trial. Peripheral blood for TCR sequencing was drawn from every dose cohort at baseline, at cycle 4 day 1 and at cycle 7 day 1. Samples came from an open-label, multicenter, first-in-human phase I dose-escalation trial of ivuxolimab. Adults with locally advanced or metastatic melanoma, renal cell carcinoma, hepatocellular carcinoma or head and neck squamous cell carcinoma were enrolled in the trial. CD4+ and CD8+ T cells were sorted separately from peripheral blood before TCR sequencing. The sequence derives from an adult with an advanced solid tumor such as melanoma, head and neck, liver or kidney cancer. The chain uses TRBV7-6 and TRBJ1-2, with TRBD1 identical over 7 junction bases. The sequencing used CD4+ or CD8+ T cells sorted from blood, collected in a trial of the OX40 agonist ivuxolimab. At the DNA level, the sequence is TGTGCCAGCAGCTTAGGGTTCGAGGGGGCTGGTGGCTACACCTTC. Its amino acids are CASSLGFEGAGGYTF.